These T cell receptor beta chains were read from a single sample in a study of blood T cell repertoires in COVID-19. Sequenced by immunoSEQ multiplex PCR; TCRdb stores in-frame clones only, minus some. The table shows around 320,000 clones, with roughly 90% occurring only once. The sample consisted of PBMCs or T cells enriched from blood (not recorded which). The receptors were sampled from a woman aged 45-65 years who had been exposed to COVID-19. Both conserved end residues are part of each CDR3. A D gene is named only where the DNA matches it firmly. Only part of the rows carry a size: once, few, many, or a class if the clone is expanded.

TRBD2,TRBJ2-2,TRBV7-2,once,CASSLEGSGPANTGELFF,TGTGCCAGCAGCTTAGAAGGTAGCGGGCCCGCGAACACCGGGGAGCTGTTTTTT
TRBD2,TRBJ2-5,TRBV3-1/TRBV3-2,.,CASSQDPRTGGSIQTQYF,TGTGCCAGCAGCCAAGATCCGAGGACGGGGGGTTCGATTCAGACCCAGTACTTC
TRBD1,TRBJ1-3,TRBV28,.,CASSLPQGAGGNTIYF,TGTGCCAGCAGCTTACCCCAGGGGGCGGGTGGAAACACCATATATTTT
.,TRBJ2-3,TRBV5-1,.,CASTTSVPIDTQYF,TGCGCCAGCACCACATCCGTCCCGATAGATACGCAGTATTTT
TRBD1,TRBJ2-7,TRBV25-1,.,CASSRGTVYEQYF,TGTGCCAGCAGTCGTGGGACAGTCTACGAGCAGTACTTC
.,TRBJ1-3,TRBV7-2,.,CASSLVHRGAGGNTIYF,TGTGCCAGCAGCTTAGTACATCGGGGGGCAGGTGGAAACACCATATATTTT
TRBD1,TRBJ2-3,TRBV7-7,.,CASSLGTGVTDTQYF,TGTGCTAGCAGCTTAGGAACAGGGGTCACAGATACGCAGTATTTT
TRBD1,TRBJ2-2,TRBV11-3,.,CASSLTGDTGELFF,TGTGCCAGCAGCTTAACAGGGGACACCGGGGAGCTGTTTTTT
TRBD1,TRBJ1-1,TRBV6-5,.,CASRRQGGITEAFF,TGTGCCAGCCGAAGACAGGGAGGCATAACTGAAGCTTTCTTT
.,TRBJ1-2,TRBV19,.,CASSLQAGSYGYTF,TGTGCCAGTAGTCTCCAGGCAGGTTCCTATGGCTACACCTTC
TRBD2,TRBJ2-3,TRBV19,.,CASSNPFRGGSTQYF,TGTGCCAGTAGTAACCCTTTTCGGGGGGGCAGCACGCAGTATTTT
TRBD2,TRBJ2-7,TRBV5-4,.,CASTSGGGVTYEQYF,TGTGCCAGCACCTCGGGGGGTGGCGTAACCTACGAGCAGTACTTC
TRBD2,TRBJ2-5,TRBV2,.,CASSAELAGKETQYF,TGTGCCAGCAGTGCGGAACTAGCGGGGAAAGAGACCCAGTACTTC
TRBD1,TRBJ2-5,TRBV5-1,.,CASSLGSFGQGQETQYF,TGCGCCAGCAGCTTGGGGTCTTTCGGACAGGGACAAGAGACCCAGTACTTC
TRBD1,TRBJ2-7,TRBV18,.,CASSQNTGGSSYEQYF,TGTGCCAGCTCACAGAATACAGGGGGTAGCTCCTACGAGCAGTACTTC
TRBD1,TRBJ1-6,TRBV30,.,CAWSLDRNNSPLHF,TGTGCCTGGAGCTTGGACAGGAATAATTCACCCCTCCACTTT
.,TRBJ2-2,TRBV5-1,.,CASSEDSYTGELFF,TGCGCCAGCAGCGAAGACAGTTATACCGGGGAGCTGTTTTTT
.,TRBJ1-4,TRBV6-2/TRBV6-3,.,CASSPGGATNEKLFF,TGTGCCAGCAGTCCCGGAGGTGCAACTAATGAAAAACTGTTTTTT
.,TRBJ1-2,TRBV5-5,.,CASSYSGEPGYTF,TGTGCCAGCAGCTATTCGGGGGAACCCGGCTACACCTTC
TRBD1,TRBJ1-6,TRBV4-1,.,CASSQPRGQNNSPLHF,TGCGCCAGCAGCCAACCCAGGGGGCAAAATAATTCACCCCTCCACTTT
.,TRBJ2-1,TRBV2,.,CASSVIRSYNEQFF,TGTGCCAGCAGTGTTATCCGCTCCTACAATGAGCAGTTCTTC
.,TRBJ2-1,TRBV5-5,.,CASSLLYEQFF,TGTGCCAGCAGCTTGCTGTATGAGCAGTTCTTC
.,TRBJ1-1,TRBV28,.,CASSLLQGGNTEAFF,TGTGCCAGCAGTTTATTACAAGGGGGGAACACTGAAGCTTTCTTT
.,TRBJ2-3,TRBV29-1,.,CSVVIFSGTSRTDTQYF,TGCAGCGTTGTTATTTTTTCCGGGACTTCCCGCACAGATACGCAGTATTTT
TRBD1,TRBJ2-5,TRBV7-9,.,CASSLGGTGGETQYF,TGTGCCAGCAGCTTAGGAGGGACAGGGGGAGAGACCCAGTACTTC
.,TRBJ2-7,TRBV7-2,.,CASSRSYEQYF,TGTGCCAGCAGCCGCTCCTACGAGCAGTACTTC
TRBD1,TRBJ2-1,TRBV18,.,CASSRGQGGLNEQFF,TGTGCCAGCTCACGGGGACAGGGAGGGCTCAATGAGCAGTTCTTC
.,TRBJ2-1,TRBV19,.,CASSMSGFYEQFF,TGTGCCAGTAGTATGTCCGGGTTTTATGAGCAGTTCTTC
TRBD1,TRBJ1-6,TRBV6-4,.,CASSDWDSAKGRNSPLHF,TGTGCCAGCAGTGACTGGGACAGCGCGAAGGGACGTAATTCACCCCTCCACTTT
.,TRBJ1-1,TRBV19,.,CASRRELNTEAFF,TGTGCCAGTAGACGGGAGCTGAACACTGAAGCTTTCTTT
.,TRBJ1-2,TRBV3-1/TRBV3-2,.,CASSQEGNYYGYTF,TGTGCCAGCAGCCAAGAGGGCAATTACTATGGCTACACCTTC
.,TRBJ2-1,TRBV5-8,.,CASSLDRFQYNEQFF,TGTGCCAGCAGCCTAGACAGGTTTCAATACAATGAGCAGTTCTTC
.,TRBJ1-2,TRBV5-6,.,CASSSLPLNYGYTF,TGTGCCAGCAGCTCCCTCCCCTTGAACTATGGCTACACCTTC
.,TRBJ1-1,TRBV6-5,.,CASSYSKGLGTEAFF,TGTGCCAGCAGTTACTCGAAGGGACTCGGCACTGAAGCTTTCTTT
TRBD1,TRBJ2-7,TRBV14,.,CASSQHYGQGASYEQYF,TGTGCCAGCAGCCAACATTACGGACAGGGGGCATCCTACGAGCAGTACTTC
TRBD1,TRBJ2-7,TRBV3-1/TRBV3-2,once,CASSQGQGSSYEQYF,TGTGCCAGCAGCCAAGGACAGGGGAGCTCCTACGAGCAGTACTTC
.,TRBJ1-2,TRBV7-2,.,CASSLDYRKDGYTF,TGTGCCAGCAGCTTAGACTACAGGAAGGATGGCTACACCTTC
.,TRBJ2-2,TRBV19,.,CASSIGGGRTGELFF,TGTGCCAGTAGTATCGGCGGGGGCCGCACCGGGGAGCTGTTTTTT